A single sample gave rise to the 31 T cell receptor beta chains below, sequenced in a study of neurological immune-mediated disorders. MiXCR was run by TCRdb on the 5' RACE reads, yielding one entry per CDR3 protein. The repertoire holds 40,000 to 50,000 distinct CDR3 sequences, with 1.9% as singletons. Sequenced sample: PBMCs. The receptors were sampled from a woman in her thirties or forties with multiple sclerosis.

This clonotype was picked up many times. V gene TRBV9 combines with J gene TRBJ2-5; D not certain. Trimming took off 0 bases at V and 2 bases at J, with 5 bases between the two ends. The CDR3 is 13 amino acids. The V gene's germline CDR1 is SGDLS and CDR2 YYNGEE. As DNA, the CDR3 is TGTGCCAGCAGCGTAGACTCTCAAGAGACCCAGTACTTC. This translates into CASSVDSQETQYF. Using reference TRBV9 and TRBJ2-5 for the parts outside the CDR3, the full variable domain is DSGVTQTPKHLITATGQRVTLRCSPRSGDLSVYWYQQSLDQGLQFLIQYYNGEERAKGNILERFSAQQFPDLHSELNLSSLELGDSALYFCASSVDSQETQYFGPGTRLLVL.

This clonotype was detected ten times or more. Here the CDR3 DNA reads TGCGCCAGCAGCTTGAGGGGACAGGATAATGAAAAACTGTTTTTT. Translation gives CASSLRGQDNEKLFF. The chain combines TRBV5-1 with TRBJ1-4, with 8 nucleotides matching TRBD1. J lost 4 bases, V lost 1 base, and 3 bases had no gene match. CDR1 is SGHRS and CDR2 is YFSETQ in the germline V gene. This CDR3 spans 15 amino acids.

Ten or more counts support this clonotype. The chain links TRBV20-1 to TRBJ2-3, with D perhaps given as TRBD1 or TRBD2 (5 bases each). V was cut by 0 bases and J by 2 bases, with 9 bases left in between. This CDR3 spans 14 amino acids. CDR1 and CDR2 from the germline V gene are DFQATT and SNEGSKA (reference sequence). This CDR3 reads CSARDGTATDTQYF. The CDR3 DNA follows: TGCAGTGCTAGAGATGGGACGGCCACAGATACGCAGTATTTT.

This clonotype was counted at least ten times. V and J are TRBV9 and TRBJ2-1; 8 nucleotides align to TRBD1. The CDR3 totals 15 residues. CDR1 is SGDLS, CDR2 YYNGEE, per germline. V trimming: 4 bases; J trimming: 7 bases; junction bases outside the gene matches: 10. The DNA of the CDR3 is TGTGCCAGCAGCTTTGGGCAGGGGGCGCGGAATGAGCAGTTCTTC. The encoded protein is CASSFGQGARNEQFF. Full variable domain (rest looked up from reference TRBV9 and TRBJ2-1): DSGVTQTPKHLITATGQRVTLRCSPRSGDLSVYWYQQSLDQGLQFLIQYYNGEERAKGNILERFSAQQFPDLHSELNLSSLELGDSALYFCASSFGQGARNEQFFGPGTRLTVL.

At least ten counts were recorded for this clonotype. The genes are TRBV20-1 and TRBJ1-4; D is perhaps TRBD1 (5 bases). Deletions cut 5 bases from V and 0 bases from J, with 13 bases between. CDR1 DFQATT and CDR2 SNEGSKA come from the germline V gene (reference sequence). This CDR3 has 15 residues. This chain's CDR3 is CSARGLFATNEKLFF. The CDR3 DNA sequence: TGCAGTGCTCGGGGCCTCTTTGCAACTAATGAAAAACTGTTTTTT.

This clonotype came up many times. The CDR3 bases are TGTGCCAGCAGCTTGGGGACAGGGGTGGCCTACAATGAGCAGTTCTTC. Residues: CASSLGTGVAYNEQFF. The chain couples TRBV5-6 to TRBJ2-1; 9 bases line up with TRBD1. Unmatched junction bases numbered 3, after V lost 0 bases and J lost 2 bases. This CDR3 is built from 16 residues. Germline CDR1 and CDR2: SGHDT and YYEEEE.

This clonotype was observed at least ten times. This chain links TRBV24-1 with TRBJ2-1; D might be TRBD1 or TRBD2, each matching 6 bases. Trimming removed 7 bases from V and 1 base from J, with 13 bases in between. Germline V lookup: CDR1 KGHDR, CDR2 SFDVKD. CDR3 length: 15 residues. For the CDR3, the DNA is TGTGCCACCAGCGCAACGGGGGCTTCCTACAATGAGCAGTTCTTC. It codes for CATSATGASYNEQFF.

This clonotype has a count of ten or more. The CDR3 reads CASSYQGPSSYNEQFF. CDR3 DNA sequence: TGCGCCAGCAGCTATCAGGGTCCCTCCTCCTACAATGAGCAGTTCTTC. The rearrangement uses TRBV5-1 and TRBJ2-1; possible D gene TRBD1, 5 bases. V dropped 3 bases and J dropped 0 bases, with 13 bases sitting between them. Germline V CDR1 and CDR2: SGHRS, YFSETQ. CDR3 length equals 16 residues.

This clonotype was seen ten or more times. The DNA of the CDR3 is TGCAGTGCTTTTGAACTGGGGGCCAATACGCAGTATTTT. This sequence encodes CSAFELGANTQYF. V and J are TRBV20-1 and TRBJ2-3; perhaps TRBD1 as D (6 bases). Trimming removed 5 bases from V and 7 bases from J, with 16 bases in between. The CDR3 is 13 residues long. Germline CDR1 reads DFQATT; CDR2 reads SNEGSKA (reference sequence).

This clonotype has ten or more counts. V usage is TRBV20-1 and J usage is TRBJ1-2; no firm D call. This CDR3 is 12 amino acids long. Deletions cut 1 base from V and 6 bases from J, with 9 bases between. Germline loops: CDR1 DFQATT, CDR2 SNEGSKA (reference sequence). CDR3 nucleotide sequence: TGCAGTGCTAGAGTGGCGGGGAATGGCTACACCTTC. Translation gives CSARVAGNGYTF.

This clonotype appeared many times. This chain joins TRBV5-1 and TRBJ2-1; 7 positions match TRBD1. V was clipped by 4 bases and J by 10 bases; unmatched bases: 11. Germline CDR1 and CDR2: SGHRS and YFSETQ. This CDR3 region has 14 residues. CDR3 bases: TGCGCCAGCAGCCCCCTTTTTCAGACAGGGGAGCAGTTCTTC. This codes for CASSPLFQTGEQFF.

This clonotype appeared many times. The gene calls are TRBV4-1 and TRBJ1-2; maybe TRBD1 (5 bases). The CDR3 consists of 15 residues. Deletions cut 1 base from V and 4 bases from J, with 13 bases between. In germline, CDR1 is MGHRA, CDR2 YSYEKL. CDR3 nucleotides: TGCGCCAGCAGCCAAGGACCGGGACTCGGCTATGGCTACACCTTC. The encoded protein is CASSQGPGLGYGYTF.

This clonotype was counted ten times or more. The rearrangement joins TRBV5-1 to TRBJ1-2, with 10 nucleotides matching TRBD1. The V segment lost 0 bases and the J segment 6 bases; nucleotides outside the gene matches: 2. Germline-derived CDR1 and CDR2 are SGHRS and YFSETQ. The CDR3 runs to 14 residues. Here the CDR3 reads CASSLVGTGDGYTF. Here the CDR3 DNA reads TGCGCCAGCAGCTTGGTGGGGACAGGGGATGGCTACACCTTC.

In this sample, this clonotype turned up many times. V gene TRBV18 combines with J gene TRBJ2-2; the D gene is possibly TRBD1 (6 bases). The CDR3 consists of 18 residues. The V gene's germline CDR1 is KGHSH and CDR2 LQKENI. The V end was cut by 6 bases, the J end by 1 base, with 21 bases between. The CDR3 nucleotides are TGTGCCAGCTCGCCGACCACGTTGGGGGCCGGGAACACCGGGGAGCTGTTTTTT. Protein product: CASSPTTLGAGNTGELFF.

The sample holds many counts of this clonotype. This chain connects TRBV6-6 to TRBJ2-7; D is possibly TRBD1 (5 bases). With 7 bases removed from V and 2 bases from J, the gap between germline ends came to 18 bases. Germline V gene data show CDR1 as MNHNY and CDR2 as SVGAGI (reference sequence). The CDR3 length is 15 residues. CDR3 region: CASIDRQTATYEQYF. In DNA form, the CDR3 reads TGTGCCAGCATCGACCGACAGACCGCTACCTACGAGCAGTACTTC.

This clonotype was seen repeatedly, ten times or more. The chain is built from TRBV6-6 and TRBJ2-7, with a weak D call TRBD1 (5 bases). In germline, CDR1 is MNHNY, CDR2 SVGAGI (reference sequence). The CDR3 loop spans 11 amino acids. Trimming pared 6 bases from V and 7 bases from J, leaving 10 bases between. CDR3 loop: CASSFNREQYF. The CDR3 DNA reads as TGTGCCAGCAGCTTCAACAGGGAGCAGTACTTC.

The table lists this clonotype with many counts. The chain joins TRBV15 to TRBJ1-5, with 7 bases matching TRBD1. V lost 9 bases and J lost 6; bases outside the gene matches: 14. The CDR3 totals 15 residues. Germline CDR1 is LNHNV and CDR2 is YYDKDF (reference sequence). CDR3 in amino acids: CATGTEENFRQPQHF. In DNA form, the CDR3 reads TGTGCCACTGGGACAGAAGAAAATTTTCGTCAGCCCCAGCATTTT.

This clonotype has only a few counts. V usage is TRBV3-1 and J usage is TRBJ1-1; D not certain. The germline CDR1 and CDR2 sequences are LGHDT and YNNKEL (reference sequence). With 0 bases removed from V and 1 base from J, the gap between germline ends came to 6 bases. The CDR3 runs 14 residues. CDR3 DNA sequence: TGTGCCAGCAGCCAAGAGGGCCAGAACACTGAAGCTTTCTTT. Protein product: CASSQEGQNTEAFF.

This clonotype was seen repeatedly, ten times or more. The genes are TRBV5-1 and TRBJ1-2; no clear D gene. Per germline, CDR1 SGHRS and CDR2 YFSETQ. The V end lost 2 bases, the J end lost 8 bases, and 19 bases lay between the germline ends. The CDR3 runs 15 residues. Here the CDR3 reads CASSLSRGKGQGYTF. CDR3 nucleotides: TGCGCCAGCAGCTTATCAAGAGGAAAGGGCCAAGGCTACACCTTC. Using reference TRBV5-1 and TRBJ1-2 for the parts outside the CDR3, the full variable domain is KAGVTQTPRYLIKTRGQQVTLSCSPISGHRSVSWYQQTPGQGLQFLFEYFSETQRNKGNFPGRFSGRQFSNSRSEMNVSTLELGDSALYLCASSLSRGKGQGYTFGSGTRLTVV.

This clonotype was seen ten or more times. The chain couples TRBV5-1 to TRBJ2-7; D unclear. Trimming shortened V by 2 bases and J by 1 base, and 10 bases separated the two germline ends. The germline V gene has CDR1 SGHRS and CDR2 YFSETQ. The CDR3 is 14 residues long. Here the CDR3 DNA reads TGCGCCAGCAGCTTCATGGCGGATTCCTACGAGCAGTACTTC. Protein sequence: CASSFMADSYEQYF. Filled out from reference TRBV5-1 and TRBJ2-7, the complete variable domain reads KAGVTQTPRYLIKTRGQQVTLSCSPISGHRSVSWYQQTPGQGLQFLFEYFSETQRNKGNFPGRFSGRQFSNSRSEMNVSTLELGDSALYLCASSFMADSYEQYFGPGTRLTVT.

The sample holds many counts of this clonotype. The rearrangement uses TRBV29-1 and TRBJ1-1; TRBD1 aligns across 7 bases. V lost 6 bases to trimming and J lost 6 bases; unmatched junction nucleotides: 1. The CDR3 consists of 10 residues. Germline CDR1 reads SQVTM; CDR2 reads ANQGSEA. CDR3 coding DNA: TGCAGCGTAGGACAGGCTGAAGCTTTCTTT. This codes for CSVGQAEAFF.

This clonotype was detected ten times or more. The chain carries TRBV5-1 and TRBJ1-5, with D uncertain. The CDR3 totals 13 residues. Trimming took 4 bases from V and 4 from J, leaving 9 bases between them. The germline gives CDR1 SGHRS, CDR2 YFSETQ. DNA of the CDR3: TGCGCCAGCAGCCCTGACGGTAATCAGCCCCAGCATTTT. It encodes CASSPDGNQPQHF.

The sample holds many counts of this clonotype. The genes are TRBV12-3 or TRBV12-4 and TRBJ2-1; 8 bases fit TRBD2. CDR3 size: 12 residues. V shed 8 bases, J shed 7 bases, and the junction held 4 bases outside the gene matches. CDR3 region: CASLGGGNEQFF. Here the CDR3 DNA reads TGTGCCAGCCTCGGGGGGGGGAATGAGCAGTTCTTC.

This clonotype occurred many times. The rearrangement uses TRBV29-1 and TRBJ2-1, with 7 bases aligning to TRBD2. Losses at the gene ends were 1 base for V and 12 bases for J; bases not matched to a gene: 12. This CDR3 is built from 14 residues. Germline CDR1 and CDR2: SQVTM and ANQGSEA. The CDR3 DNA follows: TGCAGCGTTGAAGGGGGACTATATGGCTCTCGGCAGTTCTTC. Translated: CSVEGGLYGSRQFF.

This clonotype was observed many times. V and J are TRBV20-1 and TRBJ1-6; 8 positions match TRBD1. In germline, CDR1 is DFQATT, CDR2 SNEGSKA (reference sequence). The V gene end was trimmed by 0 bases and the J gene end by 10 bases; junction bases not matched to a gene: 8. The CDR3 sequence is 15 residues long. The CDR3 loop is CSARDRSGGESPLHF. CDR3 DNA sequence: TGCAGTGCTAGAGATCGGTCAGGGGGCGAGTCACCCCTCCACTTT.

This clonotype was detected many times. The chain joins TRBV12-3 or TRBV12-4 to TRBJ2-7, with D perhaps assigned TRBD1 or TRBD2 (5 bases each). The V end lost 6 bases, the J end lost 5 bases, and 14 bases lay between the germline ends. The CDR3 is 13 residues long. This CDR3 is CASSSLGTDEQYF. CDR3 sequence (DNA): TGTGCCAGCAGCTCCCTTGGGACGGACGAGCAGTACTTC.

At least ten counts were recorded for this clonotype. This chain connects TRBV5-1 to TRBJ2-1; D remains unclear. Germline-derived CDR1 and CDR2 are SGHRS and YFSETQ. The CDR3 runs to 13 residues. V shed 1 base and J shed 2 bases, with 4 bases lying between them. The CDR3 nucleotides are TGCGCCAGCAGCTTGAGTACCTACAATGAGCAGTTCTTC. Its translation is CASSLSTYNEQFF.

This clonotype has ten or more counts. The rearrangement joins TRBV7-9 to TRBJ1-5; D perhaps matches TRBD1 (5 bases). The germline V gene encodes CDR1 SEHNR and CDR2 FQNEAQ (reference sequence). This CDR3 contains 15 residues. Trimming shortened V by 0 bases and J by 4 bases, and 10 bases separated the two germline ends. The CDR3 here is CASSLAQGPNQPQHF. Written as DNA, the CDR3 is TGTGCCAGCAGCTTAGCCCAGGGCCCAAATCAGCCCCAGCATTTT.

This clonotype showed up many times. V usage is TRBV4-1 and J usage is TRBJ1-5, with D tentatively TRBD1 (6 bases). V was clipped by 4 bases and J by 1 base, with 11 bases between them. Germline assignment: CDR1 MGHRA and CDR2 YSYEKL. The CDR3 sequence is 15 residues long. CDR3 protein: CASSLGHLSNQPQHF. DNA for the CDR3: TGCGCCAGCAGCCTGGGACATTTAAGCAATCAGCCCCAGCATTTT.

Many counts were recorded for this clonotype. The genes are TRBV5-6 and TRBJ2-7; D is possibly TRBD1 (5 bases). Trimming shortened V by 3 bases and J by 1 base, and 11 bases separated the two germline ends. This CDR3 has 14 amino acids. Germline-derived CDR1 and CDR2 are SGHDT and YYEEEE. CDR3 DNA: TGTGCCAGCAGCTCGCAAGGGGCGTCCTACGAGCAGTACTTC. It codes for CASSSQGASYEQYF.

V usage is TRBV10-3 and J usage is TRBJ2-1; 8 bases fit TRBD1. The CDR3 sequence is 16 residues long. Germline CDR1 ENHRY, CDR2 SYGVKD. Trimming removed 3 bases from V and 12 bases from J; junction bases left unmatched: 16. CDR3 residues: CAISDLTGDPYSAQFF. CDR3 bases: TGTGCCATCAGTGATTTGACAGGGGACCCTTACTCTGCGCAGTTCTTC.